This T cell receptor beta chain comes out of a study of blood T cells in healthy people across ages. The germline CDR1 and CDR2 sequences are MNHEY and SVGAGI. With 0 bases removed from V and 5 bases from J, the gap between germline ends came to 14 bases. The CDR3 loop spans 15 amino acids. PCR was performed a second time for roughly 7 to 11 cycles using a sample-barcoded 5' primer and a J-beta primer mix. MiXCR, applied by TCRdb to the 5' RACE reads, yields one record per CDR3 protein. The top ten hold around 3% of the sample, which has around 800,000 distinct CDR3 sequences, around a quarter seen once. All donors came from Russia, were Caucasian and healthy, and spanned ages about 6 to 90. Every sample had a minimum of 6 million PBMCs isolated. Per sample, extraction of total RNA gave at least 5.5 micrograms in every case. This clonotype has more than one count but fewer than ten. These data were also filed under a second study, of T cells of mothers and their children. This second study says: The study recruited three healthy Caucasian mothers and their six children as donors.

This TCR derives from a boy between 10 and 17 years old in good health. The sequenced sample consisted of blood. The chain recombines TRBV6-5 with TRBJ2-7, with D perhaps matching TRBD1 (5 bases). This CDR3 reads CASSYSMAGSHEQYF. Written as DNA, the CDR3 is TGTGCCAGCAGTTACTCGATGGCAGGGTCCCACGAGCAGTACTTC.